This TCR beta chain derives from a study of cytomegalovirus exposure and HLA in healthy donors (dated by TCRdb to about 2017). Broadly, across the study: An earlier analysis of under 600 of the donors reported about 250 Gb of sequence data and about 100 million unique TCR beta sequences from about 200 million T cells. On average, roughly 240,000 unique TCR beta nucleotide sequences were sequenced per donor among a few hundred genotyped donors of the cohort, with around 19% of those sequences being non-productive. Along with the roughly 700-subject first cohort, a separate validation cohort of some 130 different subjects was used. In the later analysis, no new phenotypic data were used to find candidate immune exposures; instead, reliance was placed on TCR beta sequences and their occurrence across donors. To decide whether each TCR beta V gene segment behaved as functional or pseudogenic, an earlier analysis of approximately 590 of the donors relied on high-throughput TCR beta sequencing. Roughly 5 DR-DQ haplotypes were handled as single units for association and clustering, since linkage in the cohort was strong. Every discovery cohort repertoire had been produced on one sequencing platform. A later genetic analysis used genome-wide SNP genotypes for about three fifths of the roughly 700 donors, treating that subset as a discovery cohort. Donor age, sex, ethnicity and CMV serostatus were compiled alongside the repertoire data. A later analysis re-examined previously published TCR beta repertoires from 610 or so donors and added high-resolution HLA genotyping to investigate patterns of TCR occurrence. The genetic ancestry cluster associated with self-reported Caucasian donors included 81% of the roughly 400 genotyped donors. About 310 gigabases of sequencing data and 70 million to 100 million unique TCR sequences were included in an early release covering under 650 HLA-typed donors. To predict cytomegalovirus infection status, the study combined high-throughput TCR immunosequencing, statistical association of individual TCRs with disease status, and machine learning. The number of donors typed differed by locus, with about 629-630 for A, B, C, DRB1 and DQB1, around 520 for DQA1, nearly 610 for DPA1, and around 460 for DPB1. The aim of the study was to test whether cataloging public T cell receptors could identify signatures of past pathogen exposure. The study used immunosequencing to profile the T cell repertoires of about 670 subjects and linked those repertoires to cytomegalovirus serostatus. HLA typing covered class I and class II loci at four-digit resolution. Broader findings and caveats from the paper: In both the original and validation cohorts, the classifier was reported to diagnose cytomegalovirus status with high specificity and sensitivity. The presence/absence analyses assumed that sequencing depth was roughly uniform across donors, and that assumption may not be true. Because HLA typing was unavailable for some donors at each locus, only the typed subset was used in association tests. In vitro tests confirmed that a few of the cytomegalovirus-associated TCR beta chains recognize cytomegalovirus antigens. Because counts were too low, approximately 15 rarely observed V segments, including chromosome 9 orphons, were excluded from the earlier analysis of about 500 of the donors. In an earlier analysis of 587 of the donors, most TCR beta V segments appeared in productive rearrangements about 87% or about 30% of the time, broadly matching IMGT annotations. Most CMV-associated TCR beta chains appeared to be HLA-restricted in a later analysis, and the HLA associations seemed to be driven largely by CMV exposure. Assigning TCR associations to individual alleles was difficult when HLA alleles, especially DR and DQ, strongly co-occurred. In a later analysis, HLA-associated TCR beta chains showed more clonal expansion and lower generation probabilities than non-associated chains that were equally common. The only immune exposure information available for the cohort was CMV serostatus. A further reported finding was that TCR beta sequences accurately predicted the HLA-A and HLA-B alleles for most subjects in the first cohort. Across donors, most TCR sequences were observed very rarely, whereas some public TCRs were present in many individuals. Several of the top co-occurrence clusters appeared to be linked to parvovirus B19, influenza, CMV and Epstein-Barr virus, according to a later analysis. It was suggested by the authors that the approach could potentially be generalized to other disease states and immunological phenotypes. An association between a missense DCLRE1C variant and V-gene and J-gene trimming of TCR beta chains was found in a later genetic analysis and replicated in an independent cohort. A total of fewer than 200 TCR beta chains were listed by the study as associated with cytomegalovirus. Because the 87-base-pair reads could not distinguish some IMGT-functional V segments, including TRBV6-2 and TRBV6-3, those segments were excluded. In a later analysis, TCR association rates were found to vary across HLA loci, with the most associated TCRs seen for DRB1 alleles and the fewest for HLA-C alleles. At a false discovery rate of 0.05, a later analysis linked fewer than 20,000 TCR beta sequences to specific HLA alleles. A later genetic analysis reported fewer N-insertions in productive TCRs among donors in an Asian-associated ancestry cluster than the roughly 700-donor mean. Correlated functional status among segregating V segments might reflect linkage disequilibrium, but an unknown experimental factor could not be ruled out. A cluster of highly shared sequence variants was judged likely to be a technical artifact of the sequencing pipeline. The cohort was sequenced for TCR beta chains only, and without alpha or paired-chain data the features that could be detected were limited.

The library was built by means of the immunoSEQ multiplex PCR assay. A mixture of 60 forward primers for TCR Vbeta segments and 13 reverse primers for TCR Jbeta segments was used in the multiplex PCR. Amplification of the CDR3 region of rearranged TCR beta genes was performed with a multiplex PCR assay on genomic DNA. The amplified TCR beta libraries were sequenced on the Illumina HiSeq System as 87-base-pair reads. The study's own analysis went as follows. A later analysis counted about 80 million unique TCR beta chains across the approximately 700 repertoires, and roughly 9.9 million of these chains were shared by at least two donors. Raw reads were error-corrected and collapsed into unique sequences by a nearest-neighbor algorithm in which closely related sequences were merged to remove PCR and sequencing errors. CDR3 sequences were aligned to IMGT reference sequences to assign V, D and J gene segments. Each retained sequence needed at least a six-nucleotide match to both a V gene segment and a J gene segment. A rearrangement was called productive if the CDR3 had no stop codons and remained in frame with V and J, and every other rearrangement was called non-productive. Following IMGT convention, CDR3 was defined as the stretch from the second conserved V-encoded cysteine to the conserved J-encoded phenylalanine. In an earlier analysis of around 540 of the donors, sequences lacking an unambiguous match to a single V gene segment were excluded. In an earlier analysis of 587 of the donors, a V segment was called functional when productive rearrangements were above 56.7%, and segregating when the standard deviation between donors exceeded 5%. To diagnose cytomegalovirus status from the catalog of TCR beta chain sequences, a statistical classification framework was built. In a later analysis, TCR nucleotide sequences were compared against IMGT/GENE-DB human TR gene sequences so that V and J genes could be assigned. In a later analysis, CDR3 sequences and most-parsimonious VDJ recombination scenarios were assigned using the TCRdist pipeline. In a later analysis, each TCR beta chain was defined by its CDR3 amino acid sequence together with its V-gene family, and reads without a unique V-gene family were excluded. A later analysis removed roughly 590 highly shared, low-generation-probability nucleotide sequences to deal with suspected cross-contamination and a sequencing artifact. A later analysis calculated a clonal expansion index for each public chain from normalized within-repertoire ranks of inferred template counts. In a later analysis, generation probabilities were computed with a VDJ recombination model fitted to out-of-frame rearrangements, and the resulting probabilities were checked against IGoR. In a later analysis, hypergeometric tests were used to score TCR-TCR, TCR-HLA and TCR-CMV co-occurrence, with a repertoire-size bias correction applied to TCR pairs. False discovery rates were estimated in a later analysis by permuting HLA or CMV assignments 20 times. A later analysis grouped co-occurring TCRs with DBSCAN, adding TCRdist sequence similarity when clustering within HLA-allele-positive subsets. Co-occurrence clustering excluded repertoires with fewer than 30,000 or more than 120,000 public chains, plus five with anomalous nucleotide sharing. The immuneACCESS repertoire file appears here via TCRdb, limited to in-frame rearrangements. These files lack a portion of the clones; in checked studies, under half of the deficit traces to unresolved V genes, and the cause of the others is not known. V and J calls and clone size are those listed in that table; D and trimming were worked out from the DNA. The sample profile shows more than 85,000 clones; roughly two thirds of them were found once. The ten largest make up approximately 8% of the sample.

Of note for this clone: There is no known antigen for this receptor. It has no much larger one-base neighbor in the sample; base qualities were not kept.

CDR1 and CDR2, per the germline V gene, are KGHSH and LQKENI. Counted from cysteine to phenylalanine, this CDR3 has 15 amino acids. Just CDR3 DNA is preserved here, 45 bases in frame from base 1. The junction shows trimming of 2 bases on V and 2 bases on J, plus 10 bases between the germline ends. The cohort consisted of approximately 690 healthy bone marrow donors. At the time of sampling, every cohort member was nominally healthy, though immune exposures that went unrecorded were likely present. The donor tested CMV seronegative and was one of the 352 seronegative cohort members. Each donor provided a peripheral blood sample, and peripheral blood mononuclear cells were used for TCR beta sequencing. The Qiagen DNeasy Blood Extraction Kit was used to extract genomic DNA from the blood cell samples.

This clonotype was sampled from a man aged 40-49 years in good health and CMV-seronegative. The sample was PBMCs. This sequence uses TRBV18 and TRBJ1-5, with TRBD1 tentatively as D gene (6 bases match). The DNA is TGTGCCAGCTCACCAAACAGGGTCGGCAATCAGCCCCAGCATTTT. The resulting protein is CASSPNRVGNQPQHF.